The rows below give T cell receptor beta chains drawn from one sample of a study of T-cell memory formation after mild COVID-19. TCRdb processed the 5' RACE reads anew with MiXCR; each CDR3 protein has one entry. The table has more than 55,000 distinct CDR3 sequences, more than 9% seen once. Input material: PBMCs or a T cell subset sorted from them (not recorded which). These receptors were collected from a young man who had mild COVID-19 (a few samples of this study predate the infection). Cell type and time point are not known. Each CDR3 is given with its conserved first and last residue. A D gene is named only where the DNA matches it firmly. Clone size appears in some rows only: once, few, many, or a class for an expanded clone.

TRBJ1-2	.	TRBV12-3/TRBV12-4	.	CASSRQDRWSTF	TGTGCCAGCAGTCGACAGGACCGCTGGAGCACCTTC
TRBJ2-5	TRBD1	TRBV7-6	.	CASSLTGLGRETQYF	TGTGCCAGCAGCCTGACAGGGCTTGGTCGAGAGACCCAGTACTTC
TRBJ2-1	.	TRBV5-1	many	CASSFGAGYNEQFF	TGCGCCAGCAGCTTCGGGGCGGGGTACAATGAGCAGTTCTTC
TRBJ2-2	TRBD2	TRBV5-6	few	CASSLLGLAGPGELFF	TGTGCCAGCAGCTTGCTGGGACTAGCGGGGCCCGGGGAGCTGTTTTTT
TRBJ1-2	.	TRBV7-2	.	CASSLEVIYGYTF	TGTGCCAGCAGCTTAGAGGTTATCTATGGCTACACCTTC
TRBJ2-7	.	TRBV6-6	.	CASSLGTAAEQYF	TGTGCCAGCAGTTTAGGGACCGCCGCCGAGCAGTACTTC
TRBJ1-2	.	TRBV7-9	.	CASSQALGYTF	TGTGCCAGCAGCCAGGCCCTTGGCTACACCTTC
TRBJ2-5	.	TRBV5-1	.	CASSLVGYETQYF	TGCGCCAGCAGCTTGGTAGGGTATGAGACCCAGTACTTC
TRBJ2-1	.	TRBV5-1	few	CASSLVPDNEQFF	TGCGCCAGCAGCTTGGTACCAGACAATGAGCAGTTCTTC
TRBJ1-2	.	TRBV12-3/TRBV12-4	many	CASSWKGLPVGYTF	TGTGCCAGCAGTTGGAAGGGTCTCCCTGTCGGCTACACCTTC
TRBJ1-4	.	TRBV12-3/TRBV12-4	many	CASSLGQTTLFF	TGTGCCAGCTCTCTTGGGCAGACGACGCTGTTTTTT
TRBJ2-1	.	TRBV6-2/TRBV6-3	few	CASSWGALGQFF	TGTGCCAGCAGTTGGGGGGCACTAGGGCAGTTCTTC
TRBJ2-5	TRBD2	TRBV7-3	.	CASSLGGLAGTETQYF	TGTGCCAGCAGCTTGGGGGGACTAGCGGGGACGGAGACCCAGTACTTC
TRBJ2-3	.	TRBV24-1	few	CATARGRDTQYF	TGTGCCACCGCCAGGGGAAGAGATACGCAGTATTTT
TRBJ2-1	TRBD2	TRBV6-2/TRBV6-3	few	CASSYSPSGGIYNEQFF	TGTGCCAGCAGTTACAGCCCTAGCGGGGGGATATACAATGAGCAGTTCTTC
TRBJ2-2	TRBD2	TRBV5-5	few	CASSLGLAGGLAYTGELFF	TGTGCCAGCAGCTTAGGACTAGCGGGGGGGCTGGCTTACACCGGGGAGCTGTTTTTT
TRBJ1-6	.	TRBV7-3	.	CASSARDGYSPLHF	TGTGCCAGCAGCGCCCGGGACGGATATTCACCCCTCCACTTT
TRBJ2-7	TRBD1	TRBV20-1	few	CSARGGLGTGGEQYF	TGCAGTGCTAGAGGAGGGTTGGGGACAGGCGGCGAGCAGTACTTC
TRBJ2-1	TRBD1	TRBV5-1	.	CASSLGDRDIYNEQFF	TGCGCCAGCAGCTTGGGGGACAGAGATATATACAATGAGCAGTTCTTC
TRBJ2-6	.	TRBV9	.	CASSARSAGANVLTF	TGTGCCAGCAGCGCAAGAAGCGCTGGGGCCAACGTCCTGACTTTC
TRBJ2-3	.	TRBV7-2	few	CASSQQNTDTQYF	TGTGCCAGCAGCCAGCAGAACACAGATACGCAGTATTTT
TRBJ2-4	.	TRBV12-3/TRBV12-4	few	CASSDDLNIQYF	TGTGCCAGCAGTGATGACCTAAACATTCAGTACTTC
TRBJ1-1	.	TRBV2	few	CASSVVENTEAFF	TGTGCCAGCAGTGTGGTAGAGAACACTGAAGCTTTCTTT
TRBJ2-3	.	TRBV28	many	CASSLTQPGTDTQYF	TGTGCCAGCAGTTTAACTCAGCCGGGCACAGATACGCAGTATTTT
TRBJ2-3	.	TRBV11-1	many	CASTLSRSADTQYF	TGTGCCAGCACCCTTTCCCGGTCCGCAGATACGCAGTATTTT